This is a list of T cell receptor beta chains from one sample in a study of blood T cell repertoires in COVID-19. Assay used: immunoSEQ multiplex PCR; TCRdb lists only in-frame clones, some missing. The data show 200,000 to 250,000 clones, around nine tenths seen once. The specimen sequenced was peripheral blood. The source of these receptors is a middle-aged woman who had recovered from COVID-19. Each CDR3 is given with its conserved first and last residue.

TRBJ2-5 | TRBV15 | CATSRDRQGLGTQYF
TRBJ2-5 | TRBV10-3 | CAISEGQGAQETQYF
TRBJ2-7 | TRBV6-5 | CASSYVVGRGYYEQYF
TRBJ2-1 | TRBV7-9 | CASSLGRTGRNSGEQFF
TRBJ1-2 | TRBV10-3 | CAITSDTFSGYTF
TRBJ2-7 | TRBV28 | CASSMRTSGSRHEQYF
TRBJ2-7 | TRBV29-1 | CSVVFPGRGYEQYF
TRBJ2-1 | TRBV9 | CASSPGTSGMNEQFF
TRBJ2-1 | TRBV10-3 | CAISDPGQGYNEQFF
TRBJ1-5 | TRBV12-3/TRBV12-4 | CASRRDIQPQHF
TRBJ1-2 | TRBV6-1 | CASREGLYGYTF
TRBJ2-3 | TRBV5-1 | CASSSRGSTDTQYF
TRBJ1-2 | TRBV7-9 | CASSFLDSRGGYTF
TRBJ2-1 | TRBV20-1 | CSASVVGGRGYNEQFF
TRBJ2-1 | TRBV11-3 | CASSLEGQFSYNEQFF
TRBJ1-4 | TRBV3-1/TRBV3-2 | CASSPDRGAATNEKLFF
TRBJ2-2 | TRBV11-1 | CASNLPSGSVTGELFF
TRBJ2-5 | TRBV15 | CATSGWDRQETQYF
TRBJ2-3 | TRBV7-9 | CASTKLGSTDTQYF
TRBJ2-4 | TRBV19 | CASSILGQGGLKNIQYF
TRBJ2-1 | TRBV5-4 | CASSLAGVTNEQFF
TRBJ1-1 | TRBV7-2 | CASSLVEGWTEAFF
TRBJ2-1 | TRBV28 | CASSLGLLGAVF
TRBJ1-3 | TRBV28 | CASSFHGQGSGNTIYF
TRBJ2-1 | TRBV5-6 | CASSYARGTTLNEQFF
TRBJ2-3 | TRBV28 | CASSLPTSPDTQYF
TRBJ1-2 | TRBV20-1 | CSASLGGVGYTF
TRBJ1-4 | TRBV6-6 | CASTIRQGSPNEKLFF
TRBJ1-2 | TRBV6-5 | CASSYRQGGYGYTF
TRBJ2-5 | TRBV6-5 | CASSLAGGGETQYF
TRBJ2-1 | TRBV5-6 | CASSWTVLAGVRNNEQFF
TRBJ1-5 | TRBV20-1 | CSASRDRGLTQHF
TRBJ1-6 | TRBV19 | CASSNEWENTLHF
TRBJ1-4 | TRBV7-9 | CASSLAGGSTNEKLFF
TRBJ1-4 | TRBV7-2 | CASSPRTGNEKLFF
TRBJ1-2 | TRBV7-2 | CASSPPDRGFNYGYTF
TRBJ1-6 | TRBV5-6 | CASSKQGALYNSPLHF
TRBJ2-7 | TRBV19 | CASSITGTYEQYF
TRBJ2-7 | TRBV6-5 | CASSYSGQDQSYEQYF
TRBJ1-4 | TRBV7-9 | CASSPLVGGENEKLFF
TRBJ1-6 | TRBV5-1 | CASSSTGETSPLHF
TRBJ1-5 | TRBV25-1 | CASRGDRFVHQPQHF
TRBJ2-7 | TRBV19 | CASSIGPSSTGASGQYF
TRBJ1-2 | TRBV7-9 | CASENSQLYGYTF
TRBJ2-5 | TRBV18 | CASSLRERANRGQETQYF
TRBJ2-7 | TRBV9 | CASSVEGHTYEQYF
TRBJ1-2 | TRBV28 | CASTTDSYGYTF
TRBJ2-3 | TRBV6-5 | CASSYQGLAGNTQYF
TRBJ2-3 | TRBV6-5 | CASTPPGTDTQYF
TRBJ2-2 | TRBV7-2 | CASSWTSGRAGAGELFF
TRBJ2-3 | TRBV4-3 | CASSQGLAPGTDTQYF
TRBJ1-5 | TRBV11-2 | CASSPEGFQPQHF
TRBJ1-6 | TRBV28 | CASSFQGWSYNSPLHF
TRBJ1-1 | TRBV29-1 | CSVGNTGRNTEAFF